Each of the 14 T cell receptor beta chains below was sequenced from the same sample in a study of blood T cell repertoires in COVID-19. Clones were read by immunoSEQ multiplex PCR, and TCRdb kept only the in-frame ones, dropping some. The sample records 150,000 to 200,000 clones, approximately 90% being singletons. Sequenced input: peripheral blood. The receptors here all came from a man younger than 35 with acute or convalescent COVID-19.

The J gene is TRBJ2-2, the V gene TRBV4-2; 7 bases line up with TRBD2. The junction had 17 bases not matched to a gene; V was cut back by 6 bases and J by 7 bases. Per the germline V gene, CDR1 is LGHNA and CDR2 is YNFKEQ. This CDR3 region has 17 residues. The CDR3 region is CASSQPLAASRVGELFF. The CDR3 bases are TGTGCCAGCAGTCAACCCCTAGCGGCCTCCCGGGTCGGGGAGCTGTTTTTT.

Remarks on this clone: At one end, the junction sequence differs from germline, possibly due to a read error. This chain connects TRBV12-3 or TRBV12-4 to TRBJ2-5, with a tentative D call TRBD1 (6 bases). This CDR3 region has 13 residues. In DNA, the CDR3 is TGTGCCAGCAGGGGACACATCCAAGAGGCCCAGTACTTC. Amino acids: CASRGHIQEAQYF.

CDR3 DNA: TGTGCCAGCAGTTCCGGGGACAGTAAATACGAGCAGTACTTC. This encodes CASSSGDSKYEQYF. The chain has TRBV6-5 and TRBJ2-7; 7 bases match TRBD1. This CDR3 is built from 14 residues. With 4 bases clipped from V and 4 bases from J, the junction kept 7 bases outside the gene matches. Germline loops: CDR1 MNHEY, CDR2 SVGAGI.

V and J are TRBV19 and TRBJ2-7; 9 bases map to TRBD1. Unmatched junction bases numbered 2, after V lost 5 bases and J lost 3 bases. The CDR3 loop spans 13 amino acids. CDR1 is LNHDA, CDR2 SQIVND, per germline (reference sequence). CDR3 bases: TGTGCCAGTAGTGCGGGACAGGGCTACGAGCAGTACTTC. This encodes CASSAGQGYEQYF.

The chain uses TRBV10-3 and TRBJ2-1, with 9 nucleotides matching TRBD1. The CDR3 has 16 residues. V shed 5 bases, J shed 0 bases, and the junction held 5 bases outside the gene matches. The germline CDR1 and CDR2 sequences are ENHRY and SYGVKD. The CDR3 here is CAISRGQGSSYNEQFF. The CDR3 DNA follows: TGTGCCATCAGTAGGGGACAGGGAAGCTCCTACAATGAGCAGTTCTTC.

The chain links TRBV11-2 to TRBJ1-1; 7 bases map to TRBD1. Germline V gene sequence: CDR1 SGHAT, CDR2 FQNNGV. The CDR3 spans 13 residues. The V and J ends lost 5 bases and 4 bases, in that order; junction bases with no gene match: 4. CDR3 DNA sequence: TGTGCCAGCAGCATTGGGACAGTCACTGAAGCTTTCTTT. Protein: CASSIGTVTEAFF.

The chain has TRBV7-2 and TRBJ1-2, with a tentative D call TRBD1 (5 bases). Per the germline V gene, CDR1 is SGHTA and CDR2 is FQGNSA. CDR3 length: 13 residues. V was pared by 4 bases and J by 4 bases, with 10 bases between. The CDR3 here is CASSSGVSYGYTF. CDR3 bases: TGTGCCAGCAGCTCGGGGGTGAGCTATGGCTACACCTTC.

The V call is TRBV7-9, the J call TRBJ2-4; D is undetermined. V lost 3 bases and J lost 4, with 10 bases in between. Per the germline V gene, CDR1 is SEHNR and CDR2 is FQNEAQ (reference sequence). The CDR3 loop spans 14 amino acids. The CDR3 sequence is CASSFSGAKNIQYF. CDR3 in DNA: TGTGCCAGCAGCTTTTCCGGAGCGAAAAACATTCAGTACTTC.

The chain links TRBV19 to TRBJ1-2; D call uncertain. CDR1 is LNHDA and CDR2 is SQIVND in the germline V gene (reference sequence). This CDR3 spans 13 amino acids. Trimming removed 5 bases at V and 4 bases at J, with 11 bases between. CDR3 loop: CASSPETRYGYTF. The CDR3 nucleotides are TGTGCCAGTAGTCCGGAGACCCGCTATGGCTACACCTTC. The whole variable domain, remainder taken from reference TRBV19 and TRBJ1-2, is DGGITQSPKYLFRKEGQNVTLSCEQNLNHDAMYWYRQDPGQGLRLIYYSQIVNDFQKGDIAEGYSVSREKKESFPLTVTSAQKNPTAFYLCASSPETRYGYTFGSGTRLTVV.

The rearrangement joins TRBV6-5 to TRBJ2-2; D gene unclear. This CDR3 is 14 amino acids long. Germline lookup yields CDR1 MNHEY and CDR2 SVGAGI. Trimming cost V 2 bases and J 1 base, with 5 bases left between them. CDR3 sequence reads: CASSYTRNTGELFF. Written as DNA, the CDR3 is TGTGCCAGCAGTTACACAAGGAACACCGGGGAGCTGTTTTTT.

The chain is built from TRBV20-1 and TRBJ1-2; weak D call: TRBD1 (5 bases). With 3 bases removed from V and 7 bases from J, the gap between germline ends came to 15 bases. The CDR3 consists of 13 residues. Germline lookup yields CDR1 DFQATT and CDR2 SNEGSKA (reference sequence). CDR3: CSASGRVSGGYTF. The DNA for the CDR3 is TGCAGTGCTAGTGGCAGGGTTTCTGGTGGCTACACCTTC.

The chain joins TRBV7-9 to TRBJ1-5; tentative D call: TRBD1 (6 bases). The CDR3 is 17 amino acids. Germline V gives CDR1 SEHNR, CDR2 FQNEAQ (reference sequence). Deletions cut 0 bases from V and 5 bases from J, with 17 bases between. In DNA, the CDR3 is TGTGCCAGCAGCTTAGCGCTAAAGGGGGATGAAGATCAGCCCCAGCATTTT. It yields the protein CASSLALKGDEDQPQHF.

The chain combines TRBV6-5 with TRBJ1-1; 10 nucleotides align to TRBD1. The CDR3 runs to 14 residues. V dropped 6 bases and J dropped 7; count of bases not matched to a gene: 8. The germline V gene encodes CDR1 MNHEY and CDR2 SVGAGI. In DNA, the CDR3 is TGTGCCAGCAGAAGACAGGGGGCTCTTAGTGAAGCTTTCTTT. Protein sequence: CASRRQGALSEAFF.

The chain carries TRBV19 and TRBJ2-4; D unresolved. With 6 bases removed from V and 0 bases from J, the gap between germline ends came to 18 bases. Germline CDR1 LNHDA, CDR2 SQIVND (reference sequence). CDR3 size: 17 residues. CDR3 in DNA: TGTGCCAGTAGAAACTTGATGGGCGTTTTAGCCAAAAACATTCAGTACTTC. As protein: CASRNLMGVLAKNIQYF.